A single sample is the source of the 14 T cell receptor beta chains below, sequenced in a study of CD8 T cells in Susac syndrome. Random-hexamer reverse transcription was applied to roughly 0.45 to 1 ug RNA. In TCRdb, the immunoSEQ multiplex PCR reads were re-called with MiXCR into one record per CDR3 protein. In the table there are more than 65,000 distinct CDR3 sequences, about 95% of which are singletons. The sample was CD8+ T cells from PBMCs. The receptors originated from a human donor in good health.

The CDR3 sequence is CASSMGSGGASRLEQFF. The CDR3 DNA follows: TGTGCCAGTAGTATGGGTAGCGGGGGGGCCTCCAGGCTTGAGCAGTTCTTC. The chain employs TRBV19 and TRBJ2-1; 11 bases align to TRBD2. Germline values: CDR1 LNHDA, CDR2 SQIVND (reference sequence). V lost 3 bases to trimming and J lost 9 bases; unmatched junction nucleotides: 13. The CDR3 consists of 17 residues.

This clonotype was observed once. This chain uses TRBV7-8 with TRBJ1-6; D unresolved. This CDR3 comprises 16 residues. The V end was cut by 1 base, the J end by 5 bases, with 12 bases between. Germline CDR1 and CDR2: SGHVS and FQNEAQ. The CDR3 nucleotides are TGTGCCAGCAGCTTAGAAAAGGGTTCTCATAATTCACCCCTCCACTTT. This codes for CASSLEKGSHNSPLHF.

The CDR3 DNA follows: TGTGCCAGCAGCCAAGCCGGGACAGCGCGCAATCAGCCCCAGCATTTT. Protein product: CASSQAGTARNQPQHF. The chain couples TRBV3-1 to TRBJ1-5, with 7 positions matching TRBD1. The CDR3 totals 16 residues. The ends lost 1 base at V and 2 bases at J; junction bases unmatched: 5. Germline V gene sequence: CDR1 LGHDT, CDR2 YNNKEL (reference sequence).

The rearrangement joins TRBV6-1 to TRBJ2-5; D tentatively fits TRBD1 or TRBD2 (5 bases each). The length of the CDR3 is 18 residues. V gave up 6 bases and J gave up 5 bases, with 28 bases separating them. Per the germline V gene, CDR1 is MNHNS and CDR2 is SASEGT. The CDR3 nucleotides read TGTGCCAGCAGGGTTCACAGAGGGGCCGAATGGGTGTCGGAGACCCAGTACTTC. Translation: CASRVHRGAEWVSETQYF.

V and J are TRBV2 and TRBJ2-3, with TRBD2 matching 13 bases. The CDR3 is 17 residues long. Germline V CDR1 and CDR2: SNHLY, FYNNEI. Trimming cost V 5 bases and J 1 base; bases outside gene matches: 6. Written as DNA, the CDR3 is TGTGCCAGCAGTCGTCCCGGGACTAGCGGGGGCACAGATACGCAGTATTTT. Its protein product is CASSRPGTSGGTDTQYF. Full variable domain (remainder filled in from reference TRBV2 and TRBJ2-3): EPEVTQTPSHQVTQMGQEVILRCVPISNHLYFYWYRQILGQKVEFLVSFYNNEISEKSEIFDDQFSVERPDGSNFTLKIRSTKLEDSAMYFCASSRPGTSGGTDTQYFGPGTRLTVL.

The chain has TRBV19 and TRBJ2-3; 8 positions match TRBD2. Germline trimming cut 7 bases from V and 6 bases from J; bases unmatched to any gene: 6. Per germline, CDR1 LNHDA and CDR2 SQIVND (reference sequence). The CDR3 loop spans 13 amino acids. The CDR3 is CASKRGGWDTQYF. CDR3 DNA: TGTGCCAGTAAACGGGGGGGCTGGGATACGCAGTATTTT.

The rearrangement joins TRBV29-1 to TRBJ2-2, with D uncertain. In germline, CDR1 is SQVTM, CDR2 ANQGSEA. The CDR3 runs to 14 residues. The V end was cut by 1 base, the J end by 1 base, with 7 bases between. In nucleotides, the CDR3 is TGCAGCGTTGAAGGAGAGCAGAACACCGGGGAGCTGTTTTTT. Amino acids: CSVEGEQNTGELFF.

J is TRBJ2-7 and V is TRBV5-6; 9 bases line up with TRBD1. CDR3 length: 14 residues. The V segment lost 0 bases and the J segment 3 bases; nucleotides outside the gene matches: 1. Germline CDR1 reads SGHDT; CDR2 reads YYEEEE. CDR3 sequence reads: CASSLVGQGYEQYF. The CDR3, as DNA: TGTGCCAGCAGCTTGGTGGGACAGGGCTACGAGCAGTACTTC.

The chain carries TRBV6-5 and TRBJ1-2; D uncertain. V was pared by 0 bases and J by 4 bases, with 9 bases between. CDR1 and CDR2 from the germline V gene are MNHEY and SVGAGI. The CDR3 sequence is 14 residues long. CDR3 nucleotides: TGTGCCAGCAGTTACTCTGTGGGTCGCTATGGCTACACCTTC. Its translation is CASSYSVGRYGYTF.

This chain links TRBV7-8 with TRBJ2-1, with D perhaps TRBD1 (6 bases). V was cut by 1 base and J by 0 bases, with 7 bases left in between. Germline V gene sequence: CDR1 SGHVS, CDR2 FQNEAQ. The CDR3 is 15 amino acids. The CDR3 DNA sequence: TGTGCCAGCAGCTTAGGCAGGGGCTCCTACAATGAGCAGTTCTTC. Encoded protein: CASSLGRGSYNEQFF.

The rearrangement uses TRBV29-1 and TRBJ1-3; D is ambiguous. Looked up from germline, CDR1 is SQVTM and CDR2 is ANQGSEA. Trimming shortened V by 6 bases and J by 9 bases, and 9 bases separated the two germline ends. The CDR3 covers 10 residues. The CDR3 here is CSVLSGTIYF. Written as DNA, the CDR3 is TGCAGCGTACTTTCGGGCACCATATATTTT.

The genes are TRBV13 and TRBJ1-1, with D possibly being TRBD1 (5 bases). Germline-derived CDR1 and CDR2 are PRHDT and FYEKMQ (reference sequence). There are 13 residues in the CDR3. Trimming stripped 5 bases from V and 1 base from J, with 8 bases between. The CDR3 region has the DNA TGTGCCAGCAGCGCGGACACGAACACTGAAGCTTTCTTT. Protein product: CASSADTNTEAFF.

This clonotype was seen only a few times. The rearrangement uses TRBV7-6 and TRBJ2-1, with D unresolved. Germline CDR1 is SGHVS and CDR2 is FNYEAQ. The CDR3 sequence is 13 residues long. The ends were cut back, 1 base at V and 4 bases at J, with 5 bases in the middle. CDR3 loop: CASSLGDYNEQFF. CDR3 nucleotide sequence: TGTGCCAGCAGCTTAGGGGATTACAATGAGCAGTTCTTC.

V is TRBV13 and J is TRBJ1-2; TRBD1 is a possible D gene (6 bases). CDR1 PRHDT and CDR2 FYEKMQ come from the germline V gene (reference sequence). This CDR3 spans 13 amino acids. With 5 bases removed from V and 6 bases from J, the gap between germline ends came to 13 bases. CDR3: CASSQGGRNGYTF. CDR3 nucleotide sequence: TGTGCCAGCAGCCAAGGGGGGAGGAATGGCTACACCTTC.